Shown below are 27 T cell receptor beta chains from a single sample sequenced in a study of T cells in Graves' hyperthyroidism and ophthalmopathy. Amplified TCR beta CDR3 regions came from RNA transcripts. Researchers ran a first-round RT-PCR on the TCR CDR3 using the HTBI primer set. TCRdb processed the multiplex PCR reads anew with MiXCR; each CDR3 protein has one entry. This table holds around 800,000 distinct CDR3 sequences, roughly 40% found once. Source material: blood. The source of these receptors is a man younger than 35 with Graves' hyperthyroidism.

The chain has TRBV4-1 and TRBJ2-5, with 8 bases aligning to TRBD2. CDR3 length equals 16 residues. Germline V gene lookup returns CDR1 MGHRA and CDR2 YSYEKL. J was trimmed by 2 bases and V by 0 bases; bases with no gene match: 5. The CDR3 nucleotides read TGCGCCAGCAGCCAAGAAAGGCTAGCGGGTCAAGAGACCCAGTACTTC. Translation: CASSQERLAGQETQYF.

The chain links TRBV30 to TRBJ1-3; D gene unclear. V was shortened by 5 bases and J by 0 bases, with 5 bases between the two germline ends. The germline gives CDR1 GTSNPN, CDR2 SVGIG (reference sequence). The length of the CDR3 is 12 residues. For the CDR3, the DNA is TGTGCCTGGCACGACTCTGGAAACACCATATATTTT. As protein: CAWHDSGNTIYF.

This chain joins TRBV19 and TRBJ2-7; no reliable D call. CDR3 length equals 13 residues. V was cut by 8 bases and J by 3 bases, with 14 bases left in between. Per the germline V gene, CDR1 is LNHDA and CDR2 is SQIVND (reference sequence). CDR3 sequence (DNA): TGTGCCAGTTCCGCTGATTGGAACTACGAGCAGTACTTC. Its translation: CASSADWNYEQYF.

This clonotype has a handful of counts. The chain is built from TRBV5-4 and TRBJ1-1; no firm D call. The germline V gene has CDR1 SGHNT and CDR2 YYREEE (reference sequence). CDR3 size: 15 residues. Trimming cost V 4 bases and J 1 base, with 14 bases left between them. Here the CDR3 reads CASSPQTSRNTEAFF. The DNA for the CDR3 is TGTGCCAGCAGCCCCCAAACCTCGAGGAACACTGAAGCTTTCTTT.

About this clonotype itself: This may be a read error: a much more frequent sequence differs by one nucleotide. DNA for the CDR3: TGTGCCAGCAGCTTATCCCCATCCCACATCGGGGAGCTGTTTTTT. This translates into CASSLSPSHIGELFF. V gene TRBV7-6 combines with J gene TRBJ2-2; D is unresolved. From germline, CDR1 is SGHVS and CDR2 FNYEAQ. This CDR3 has 15 amino acids. V was clipped by 2 bases and J by 7 bases, with 14 bases between them.

Concerning this clonotype: Given the absence of the conserved phenylalanine or tryptophan at the CDR3 end, a read error is likely. The rearrangement joins TRBV7-2 to TRBJ2-7, with a possible D match to TRBD1 (5 bases). Deletions cut 2 bases from V and 7 bases from J, with 6 bases between. This CDR3 has 11 amino acids. Looked up from germline, CDR1 is SGHTA and CDR2 is FQGNSA. CDR3 region: CASSLTGEQYL. The CDR3 DNA reads as TGTGCCAGCAGCTTAACAGGAGAGCAGTACCTC.

This clonotype was counted at least ten times. V and J are TRBV9 and TRBJ1-6; no firm D call. Germline assignment: CDR1 SGDLS and CDR2 YYNGEE. This CDR3 is 15 amino acids long. Trimming cost V 0 bases and J 8 bases, with 12 bases left between them. In DNA, the CDR3 is TGTGCCAGCAGCGTAGCTTCGAGGACGGATTCACCCCTCCACTTT. This codes for CASSVASRTDSPLHF.

The gene calls are TRBV14 and TRBJ2-7; tentatively, D is TRBD2 (6 bases). Germline V CDR1 and CDR2: SGHDN, FVKESK. The germline V and J ends were trimmed by 0 bases and 0 bases, with 12 bases remaining between them. The CDR3 has 16 amino acids. Here the CDR3 reads CASSQDTGTDSYEQYF. The CDR3 DNA reads as TGTGCCAGCAGCCAAGATACCGGGACTGACTCCTACGAGCAGTACTTC.

The J gene is TRBJ1-4, the V gene TRBV9; D is uncertain. Germline V gene lookup returns CDR1 SGDLS and CDR2 YYNGEE. Trimming removed 4 bases from V and 7 bases from J, with 14 bases in between. The CDR3 sequence is 14 residues long. CDR3 sequence reads: CASSPQPVTEKLFF. The CDR3 DNA follows: TGTGCCAGCAGCCCCCAACCGGTCACTGAAAAACTGTTTTTT.

This chain joins TRBV6-5 and TRBJ1-1; D is unclear. V was cut by 0 bases and J by 7 bases, with 12 bases left in between. Germline V gives CDR1 MNHEY, CDR2 SVGAGI. The CDR3 is 14 amino acids. The CDR3 DNA follows: TGTGCCAGCAGTTACTCTCCCCTCGGAAGTGAAGCTTTCTTT. This translates into CASSYSPLGSEAFF.

The rearrangement uses TRBV11-1 and TRBJ2-5; the D gene is possibly TRBD2 (5 bases). Trimming removed 6 bases at V and 5 bases at J, with 16 bases between. The CDR3 has 14 amino acids. Germline V gene data show CDR1 as SGHAT and CDR2 as FQDESV (reference sequence). CDR3 in amino acids: CASSLWLGSETQYF. CDR3 in DNA: TGTGCCAGCAGTTTATGGTTGGGGAGCGAGACCCAGTACTTC.

The V and J genes are TRBV2 and TRBJ1-1; weak D call: TRBD1 (5 bases). The CDR3 is 13 residues long. The ends were cut back, 9 bases at V and 2 bases at J, with 13 bases in the middle. Germline loops: CDR1 SNHLY, CDR2 FYNNEI. Here the CDR3 reads CASTREDNTEAFF. CDR3 sequence (DNA): TGTGCCAGTACCAGGGAGGATAACACTGAAGCTTTCTTT.

This sequence joins TRBV29-1 and TRBJ2-5, with a possible D match to TRBD1 (7 bases). The CDR3 has 16 residues. Germline V gives CDR1 SQVTM, CDR2 ANQGSEA. Trimming removed 0 bases at V and 1 base at J, with 15 bases between. This chain's CDR3 is CSVEDDLRGAQETQYF. The CDR3 nucleotides are TGCAGCGTTGAAGATGACCTCAGGGGGGCCCAAGAGACCCAGTACTTC.

V usage is TRBV29-1 and J usage is TRBJ2-7; TRBD1 matches at 7 bases. CDR1 SQVTM and CDR2 ANQGSEA come from the germline V gene. This CDR3 spans 12 amino acids. The ends lost 8 bases at V and 5 bases at J; junction bases unmatched: 9. The CDR3 loop is CSIQGDLDEQYF. The DNA for the CDR3 is TGCAGCATCCAGGGGGATCTTGACGAGCAGTACTTC.

The gene calls are TRBV27 and TRBJ1-2; 10 bases match TRBD1. CDR3 length: 12 residues. The germline CDR1 and CDR2 sequences are MNHEY and SMNVEV (reference sequence). The trim removed 6 bases at V and 5 bases at J, leaving 0 bases unmatched. As DNA, the CDR3 is TGTGCCAGCAGGGGACAGGGGTATGGCTACACCTTC. This encodes CASRGQGYGYTF.

The CDR3 sequence is CASSRGRKFYGYTF. In DNA form, the CDR3 reads TGTGCCAGCAGTCGGGGACGGAAATTCTATGGCTACACCTTC. The chain combines TRBV2 with TRBJ1-2; a possible D gene is TRBD1 (5 bases). From germline, CDR1 is SNHLY and CDR2 FYNNEI. V gave up 5 bases and J gave up 4 bases, with 14 bases separating them. The CDR3 sequence is 14 residues long.

The chain employs TRBV7-2 and TRBJ1-1, with D possibly being TRBD1 (6 bases). Germline CDR1 SGHTA, CDR2 FQGNSA. The CDR3 runs to 16 residues. The V end was cut by 5 bases, the J end by 0 bases, with 16 bases between. This CDR3 reads CASSPPGGTMNTEAFF. As DNA, the CDR3 is TGTGCCAGCAGCCCGCCGGGAGGGACAATGAACACTGAAGCTTTCTTT.

This sequence joins TRBV6-4 and TRBJ2-2; D is unresolved. CDR3 size: 11 residues. Germline loops: CDR1 MRHNA, CDR2 SNTAGT. With 8 bases removed from V and 3 bases from J, the gap between germline ends came to 4 bases. CDR3 DNA sequence: TGTGCCAGCTTTTACACCGGGGAGCTGTTTTTT. It codes for CASFYTGELFF.

The genes are TRBV11-1 and TRBJ2-7, with unresolved D. The CDR3 totals 15 residues. CDR1 and CDR2 from the germline V gene are SGHAT and FQDESV (reference sequence). Trimming shortened V by 8 bases and J by 3 bases, and 20 bases separated the two germline ends. CDR3 residues: CASSPEDKPFYEQYF. The CDR3 region has the DNA TGTGCCAGCTCACCTGAGGATAAGCCGTTCTACGAGCAGTACTTC.

This clonotype was seen more than once but under ten times. The CDR3 sequence is CASSLVPAPNTEAFF. The CDR3 DNA reads TGTGCCAGCAGCTTAGTCCCGGCCCCCAACACTGAAGCTTTCTTT. This chain links TRBV7-9 with TRBJ1-1, with D hard to call. V was cut by 1 base and J by 2 bases, with 11 bases left in between. This CDR3 comprises 15 residues. Germline lookup yields CDR1 SEHNR and CDR2 FQNEAQ (reference sequence).

The V gene is TRBV29-1, the J gene TRBJ1-1, with D perhaps TRBD1 (5 bases). The V gene lost 7 bases and the J gene lost 4 bases, with 13 bases spanning the gap. Germline CDR1 reads SQVTM; CDR2 reads ANQGSEA. The CDR3 totals 12 residues. CDR3: CSGGLRSTEAFF. CDR3 nucleotides: TGCAGCGGGGGACTCCGGTCCACTGAAGCTTTCTTT.

The chain uses TRBV24-1 and TRBJ2-2; TRBD2 matches 8 bases. Germline assignment: CDR1 KGHDR and CDR2 SFDVKD. The CDR3 is 17 amino acids. V shed 5 bases and J 4 bases; nucleotides not matched to a gene: 11. This chain's CDR3 is CATSARRGGGVTGELFF. CDR3 nucleotide sequence: TGTGCCACCAGTGCTAGACGGGGGGGAGGTGTCACCGGGGAGCTGTTTTTT.

The V call is TRBV7-2, the J call TRBJ2-7, with D possibly called TRBD1 or TRBD2 (5 bases each). Germline lookup yields CDR1 SGHTA and CDR2 FQGNSA. This CDR3 spans 17 amino acids. Trimming took 5 bases from V and 4 from J, leaving 24 bases between them. The CDR3 DNA reads TGTGCCAGCAGCCAAGGATCAGGGAGAGTTAATTTTTACGAGCAGTACTTC. Amino acids: CASSQGSGRVNFYEQYF.

This clonotype was picked up a small number of times. The V gene is TRBV9, the J gene TRBJ2-7, with 9 bases aligning to TRBD1. Germline-derived CDR1 and CDR2 are SGDLS and YYNGEE. The CDR3 is 14 amino acids. The junction had 4 bases not matched to a gene; V was cut back by 2 bases and J by 4 bases. The CDR3, as DNA: TGTGCCAGCAGCGTTTCGGGACAGGGTTACGAGCAGTACTTC. Protein product: CASSVSGQGYEQYF.

With respect to this clonotype: Since a much larger clone is just one base distant, this may be a read error. This chain joins TRBV25-1 and TRBJ1-5; the D is unclear. Germline CDR1 MGHDK, CDR2 SYGVNS. The CDR3 is made up of 15 amino acids. In DNA form, the CDR3 reads TGTGCCAGCGGTGAGTCCGGTAATAGCAATCAGCCCCAGCATTTT. Translated: CASGESGNSNQPQHF. The complete variable domain, with remaining parts taken from reference TRBV25-1 and TRBJ1-5, reads EADIYQTPRYLVIGTGKKITLECSQTMGHDKMYWYQQDPGMELHLIHYSYGVNSTEKGDLSSESTVSRIRTEHFPLTLESARPSHTSQYLCASGESGNSNQPQHFGDGTRLSIL.

This sequence joins TRBV10-3 and TRBJ1-1; 10 nucleotides agree with TRBD1. This CDR3 spans 17 amino acids. The V gene's germline CDR1 is ENHRY and CDR2 SYGVKD. V shed 6 bases and J 6 bases; nucleotides not matched to a gene: 16. CDR3 sequence reads: CAIRDPGTGEGGAEAFF. In DNA form, the CDR3 reads TGTGCCATCAGAGATCCCGGGACAGGGGAGGGAGGAGCTGAAGCTTTCTTT.

This clonotype was recorded at least ten times. An end of the junction differs from the germline gene, which may be a read error. V usage is TRBV4-2 and J usage is TRBJ1-1, with D possibly TRBD1 on 5 matching bases. Looked up from germline, CDR1 is LGHNA and CDR2 is YNFKEQ. The CDR3 runs 14 residues. CDR3 residues: CASSQGLGGTEAFF. CDR3 sequence (DNA): TGCGCCAGCAGCCAGGGATTGGGAGGAACTGAAGCTTTCTTT.